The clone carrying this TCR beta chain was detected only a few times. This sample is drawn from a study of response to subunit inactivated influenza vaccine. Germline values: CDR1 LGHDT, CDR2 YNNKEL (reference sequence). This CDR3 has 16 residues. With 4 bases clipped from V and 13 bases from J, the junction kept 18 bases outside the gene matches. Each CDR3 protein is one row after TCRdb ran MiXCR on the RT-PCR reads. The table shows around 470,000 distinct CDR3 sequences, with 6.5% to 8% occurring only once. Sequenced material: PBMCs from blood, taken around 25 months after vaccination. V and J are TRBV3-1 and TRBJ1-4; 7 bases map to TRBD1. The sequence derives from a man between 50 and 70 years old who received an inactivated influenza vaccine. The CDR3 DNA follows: TGTGCCAGCAGCCCACAGGCGGGACAGCCGACCGGGGGACTGTTTTTT. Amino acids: CASSPQAGQPTGGLFF.